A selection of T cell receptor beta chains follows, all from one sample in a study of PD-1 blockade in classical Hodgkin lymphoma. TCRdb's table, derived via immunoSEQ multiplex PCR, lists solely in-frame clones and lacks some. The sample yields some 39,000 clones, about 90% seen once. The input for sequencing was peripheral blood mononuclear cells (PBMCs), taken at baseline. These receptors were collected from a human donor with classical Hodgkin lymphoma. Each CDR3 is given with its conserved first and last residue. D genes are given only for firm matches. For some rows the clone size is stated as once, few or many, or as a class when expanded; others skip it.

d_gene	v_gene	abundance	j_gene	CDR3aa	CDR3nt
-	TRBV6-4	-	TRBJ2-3	CASSDSSTGTDTQYF	TGTGCCAGCAGTGACTCATCAACAGGAACAGATACGCAGTATTTT
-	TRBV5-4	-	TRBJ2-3	CASSMADTQYF	TGTGCCAGCAGCATGGCAGATACGCAGTATTTT
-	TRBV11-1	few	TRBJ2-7	CASSPTGFGHEQYF	TGTGCCAGCAGCCCTACGGGATTCGGTCACGAGCAGTACTTC
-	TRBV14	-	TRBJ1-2	CASSHPGYGYTF	TGTGCCAGCAGCCATCCAGGGTATGGCTACACCTTC
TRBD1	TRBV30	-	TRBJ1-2	CAWSFRDSSNYGYTF	TGTGCCTGGAGTTTCCGGGACAGCTCTAACTATGGCTACACCTTC
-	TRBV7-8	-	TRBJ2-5	CASSLSRGSETQYF	TGTGCCAGCAGCCTGTCCCGGGGGTCGGAGACCCAGTACTTC
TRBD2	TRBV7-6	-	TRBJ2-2	CASSLWLAGGGELFF	TGTGCCAGCAGCTTATGGCTAGCGGGAGGTGGGGAGCTGTTTTTT
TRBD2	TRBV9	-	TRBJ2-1	CASNRVAGGHYNEQFF	TGTGCCAGCAATCGGGTAGCGGGGGGACACTACAATGAGCAGTTCTTC
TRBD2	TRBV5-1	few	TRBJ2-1	CASSGWTSGGNEQFF	TGCGCCAGCAGCGGGTGGACTAGCGGGGGGAATGAGCAGTTCTTC
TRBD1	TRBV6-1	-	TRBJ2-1	CASRGDRDYNEQFF	TGTGCCAGCAGAGGGGACAGGGACTACAATGAGCAGTTCTTC
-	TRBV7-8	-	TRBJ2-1	CASSFATRFHNEQFF	TGTGCCAGCAGCTTTGCGACTAGATTTCACAATGAGCAGTTCTTC
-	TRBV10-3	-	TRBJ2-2	CAIRRGQNTGELFF	TGTGCCATCAGAAGGGGCCAGAACACCGGGGAGCTGTTTTTT
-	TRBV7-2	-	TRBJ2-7	CASSAPPPVGIDEQYF	TGTGCCAGCAGCGCCCCTCCCCCCGTGGGCATAGACGAGCAGTACTTC
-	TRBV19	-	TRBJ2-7	CASSIHHYGYEQYF	TGTGCCAGTAGTATCCACCACTACGGTTACGAGCAGTACTTC
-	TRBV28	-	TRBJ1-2	CASSMGHGRTF	TGTGCCAGCAGTATGGGACACGGAAGGACCTTC
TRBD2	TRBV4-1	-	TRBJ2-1	CASSQGTSGAGKQFF	TGCGCCAGCAGCCAAGGGACTAGCGGCGCGGGTAAGCAGTTCTTC
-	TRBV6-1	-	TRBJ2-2	CASSGDITGELFF	TGTGCCAGCAGCGGGGACATCACCGGGGAGCTGTTTTTT
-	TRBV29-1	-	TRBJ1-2	CSVSDGYYGYTF	TGCAGCGTTTCGGACGGGTACTATGGCTACACCTTC
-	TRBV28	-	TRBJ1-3	CASSVREGLTGNTIYF	TGTGCCAGCAGTGTCCGGGAGGGTTTAACTGGAAACACCATATATTTT
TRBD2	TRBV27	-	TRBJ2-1	CASSTGTTHNEQFF	TGTGCCAGCAGCACCGGGACTACGCACAATGAGCAGTTCTTC
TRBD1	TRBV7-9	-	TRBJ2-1	CASSTTGTGGYEQFF	TGTGCCAGCAGCACGACAGGGACAGGGGGCTATGAGCAGTTCTTC
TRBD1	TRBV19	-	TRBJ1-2	CASSPHRGSNYGYTF	TGTGCCAGTAGTCCCCACAGGGGATCGAACTATGGCTACACCTTC
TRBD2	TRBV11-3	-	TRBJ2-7	CASSSQPGTSATYEQYF	TGTGCCAGCAGCTCGCAACCCGGGACTAGCGCGACATACGAGCAGTACTTC
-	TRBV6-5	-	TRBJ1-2	CASRHRDLTYGYTF	TGTGCCAGCAGACACCGGGACTTAACCTATGGCTACACCTTC
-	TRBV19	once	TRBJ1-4	CASSDQGRGEKLFF	TGTGCCAGTAGTGACCAGGGGAGAGGCGAAAAACTGTTTTTT
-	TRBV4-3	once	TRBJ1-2	CASSQSGLLRGGYTF	TGCGCCAGCAGCCAATCAGGGCTCTTGCGGGGAGGCTACACCTTC
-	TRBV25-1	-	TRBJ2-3	CASSEYGRDTQYF	TGTGCCAGCAGTGAATATGGCCGGGATACGCAGTATTTT
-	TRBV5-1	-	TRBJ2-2	CASSLGGVRELFF	TGCGCCAGCAGCTTGGGCGGGGTCCGGGAGCTGTTTTTT
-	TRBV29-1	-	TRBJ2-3	CSVRSGGLADTQYF	TGCAGCGTGCGTTCTGGGGGGCTGGCCGATACGCAGTATTTT
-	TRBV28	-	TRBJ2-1	CASSFPPGFDEQFF	TGTGCCAGCAGTTTCCCCCCCGGGTTCGATGAGCAGTTCTTC
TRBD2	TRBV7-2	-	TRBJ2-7	CASSAGLAGAVLYF	TGTGCCAGCAGCGCGGGACTAGCGGGGGCCGTCTTATACTTC
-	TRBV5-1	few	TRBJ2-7	CASSLGGYEQYF	TGCGCCAGCAGCCTAGGCGGGTACGAGCAGTACTTC
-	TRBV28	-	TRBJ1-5	CASSLPMTVSNQPQHF	TGTGCCAGCAGTCTTCCTATGACAGTAAGCAATCAGCCCCAGCATTTT
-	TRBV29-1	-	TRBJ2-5	CSVAGTLRGETQYF	TGCAGCGTTGCCGGGACCCTGAGGGGAGAGACCCAGTACTTC
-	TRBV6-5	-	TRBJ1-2	CASSYSPDYGYTF	TGTGCCAGCAGTTACTCACCGGACTATGGCTACACCTTC
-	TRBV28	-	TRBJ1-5	CATLGGPPSQPQHF	TGTGCCACCCTCGGGGGCCCTCCTAGTCAGCCCCAGCATTTT
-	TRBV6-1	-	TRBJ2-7	CACGDTGWDEQYF	TGTGCCTGCGGGGACACGGGTTGGGACGAGCAGTACTTC